The rows below give T cell receptor beta chains drawn from one sample of a study of blood T cell repertoires in COVID-19. Data came from immunoSEQ multiplex PCR; TCRdb stores just in-frame clones and leaves some out. The data hold 310,000 or so clones, with over 80% observed a single time. Specimen: peripheral blood. The receptor set was obtained from a young man with COVID-19, enrolled during active disease. Both conserved end residues are part of each CDR3. D genes are given only for firm matches. The size field is filled for only some rows; it gives once, few, many or a size class.

TRBV30,.,.,TRBJ2-3,TGTGCCTGGAGCCCCGGGAGCGGGGATACGCAGTATTTT,CAWSPGSGDTQYF
TRBV5-4,.,TRBD2,TRBJ2-5,TGTGCCAGCAGTAGACTAGCGGGGAGCCAAGAGACCCAGTACTTC,CASSRLAGSQETQYF
TRBV19,.,.,TRBJ2-1,TGTGCCAGTAGCCATGGGAGGTACTACAATGAGCAGTTCTTC,CASSHGRYYNEQFF
TRBV19,.,.,TRBJ1-1,TGTGCCAGTAGTATAGATTTGGGGTTAGGGGGAAAAACTGAAGCTTTCTTT,CASSIDLGLGGKTEAFF
TRBV19,once,TRBD1,TRBJ1-1,TGTGCCAGTACCACGACAGGGATGACTGAAGCTTTCTTT,CASTTTGMTEAFF
TRBV4-3,.,.,TRBJ1-3,TGCGCCAGCAGCCAAGATCCCGGTTTTGGAAACACCATATATTTT,CASSQDPGFGNTIYF
TRBV5-4,.,.,TRBJ1-1,TGTGCCAGCAGCAGAGGACAGAACACTGAAGCTTTCTTT,CASSRGQNTEAFF
TRBV7-2,few,TRBD2,TRBJ2-1,TGTGCCAGCAGCCCGTCTAGCGGGAGGGTCGTCAATGAGCAGTTCTTC,CASSPSSGRVVNEQFF
TRBV2,.,TRBD1,TRBJ2-7,TGTGCCAGTTGCGCCGGGACAGGGGGGACCTACGAGCAGTACTTC,CASCAGTGGTYEQYF
TRBV6-6,few,TRBD1,TRBJ1-5,TGTGCCAGCAGTTACTCGGGACAGGGGGCGAATCAGCCCCAGCATTTT,CASSYSGQGANQPQHF
TRBV4-3,once,TRBD2,TRBJ2-3,TGCGCCAGCAGCCAAGATGGGGCAGCGGGAGAGACAGATACGCAGTATTTT,CASSQDGAAGETDTQYF
TRBV7-7,few,TRBD2,TRBJ2-7,TGTGCCAGCAGCTTAGGGACTAGCGGGAGAGGGGAGCAGTACTTC,CASSLGTSGRGEQYF
TRBV2,.,TRBD1,TRBJ1-3,TGTGCCAGCAGTGAACAACAGGGGATAGGAAACACCATATATTTT,CASSEQQGIGNTIYF
TRBV7-2,.,.,TRBJ1-2,TGTGCCAGCAGCTTAGGGACAGATATTAACTATGGCTACACCTTC,CASSLGTDINYGYTF
TRBV19,once,.,TRBJ1-5,TGTGCCAGTAGTAGGGCAGGGGTTCAGCCCCAGCATTTT,CASSRAGVQPQHF
TRBV6-5,.,TRBD1,TRBJ2-1,TGTGCCAGCAGTTTGTCTTCCCTACAGGGGAGTGAGCAGTTCTTC,CASSLSSLQGSEQFF
TRBV7-2,.,.,TRBJ1-1,TGTGCCAGCAGCTTAAGGGGTAGTAACACTGAAGCTTTCTTT,CASSLRGSNTEAFF
TRBV6-5,.,TRBD2,TRBJ2-7,TGTGCCAGCACCCAAACTGGGGGGGCCTACGAGCAGTACTTC,CASTQTGGAYEQYF
TRBV27,.,.,TRBJ2-6,TGTGCCAGCAGTCCCCCCAATTTGGGGCCTGGGGCCAACGTCCTGACTTTC,CASSPPNLGPGANVLTF
TRBV3-1/TRBV3-2,.,TRBD1,TRBJ1-1,TGTGCCAGCAGCCAAACGACAGGGGGGGACACTGAAGCTTTCTTT,CASSQTTGGDTEAFF
TRBV5-8,.,TRBD1,TRBJ1-2,TGTGCCAGCAGCCAACGGATATACGGACAGGGAAACTATGGCTACACCTTC,CASSQRIYGQGNYGYTF
TRBV6-1,few,TRBD1,TRBJ2-3,TGTGCCAGCAGTGAACGGACAGGGGGCGCAGATACGCAGTATTTT,CASSERTGGADTQYF
TRBV6-2/TRBV6-3,.,.,TRBJ2-5,TGTGCCAGCAGTCTCGCCGGGGGGACCCAGTACTTC,CASSLAGGTQYF
TRBV27,.,.,TRBJ1-1,TGTGCCAGCAGAGCGGGCACAGGGAACACTGAAGCTTTCTTT,CASRAGTGNTEAFF
TRBV21-1,.,.,TRBJ2-7,TGTGCCAGCAGCAAAGCATGGGGGACTAGCGGGAACCCTAAGGACGAGCAGTACTTC,CASSKAWGTSGNPKDEQYF
TRBV6-2/TRBV6-3,.,TRBD2,TRBJ2-3,TGTGCCAGCAGCCGAGGACTAGCCACAGATACGCAGTATTTT,CASSRGLATDTQYF
TRBV6-5,once,.,TRBJ2-7,TGTGCCAGGAGTAGGGGCGAAGACGAGCAGTACTTC,CARSRGEDEQYF
TRBV6-5,.,.,TRBJ2-2,TGTGCCAGCAGTTACTTCCCCACCAGGGGCACCGGGGAGCTGTTTTTT,CASSYFPTRGTGELFF
TRBV7-2,.,.,TRBJ1-1,TGTGCCAGCAGCTTATCTGCGAGCATGAACACTGAAGCTTTCTTT,CASSLSASMNTEAFF
TRBV4-2,.,TRBD1,TRBJ1-5,TGTGCCAGCAGCCAAGAAGGGACAGTGGAACAGCCCCAGCATTTT,CASSQEGTVEQPQHF
TRBV19,.,TRBD2,TRBJ2-1,TGTGCCACCCATTCCGGGACTAGCAAGAATGAGCAGTTCTTC,CATHSGTSKNEQFF
TRBV4-2,.,.,TRBJ2-1,TGTGCCAGCAGCCAAGAGGGGCAGGGGAGCTTTGAGCAGTTCTTC,CASSQEGQGSFEQFF
TRBV7-8,.,TRBD1,TRBJ1-1,TGTGCCAGCAGCTTAGTCCCACAGGGGAAGGGCACTGAAGCTTTCTTT,CASSLVPQGKGTEAFF
TRBV2,.,.,TRBJ2-5,TGTGCCAGCAGTGAAACGTTACAGGGATGGGAGACCCAGTACTTC,CASSETLQGWETQYF
TRBV7-6,.,.,TRBJ1-1,TGTGCCAGCAGCTCCACTATGAACACTGAAGCTTTCTTT,CASSSTMNTEAFF
TRBV11-3,.,.,TRBJ2-7,TGTGCCAGCAGCTCAAACTACGGGAATTCCTACGAGCAGTACTTC,CASSSNYGNSYEQYF
TRBV28,.,.,TRBJ1-5,TGTGCCAGCAGTTTATTGGGGGGAGGCAATCAGCCCCAGCATTTT,CASSLLGGGNQPQHF
TRBV6-1,.,.,TRBJ2-7,TGTGCCAGCAGTGAAGGATGGAGCAGGGCCTACGAGCAGTACTTC,CASSEGWSRAYEQYF
TRBV6-6,.,TRBD1,TRBJ2-5,TGTGCCAGCAGGGCCGGACAGGGAGTGGAGACCCAGTACTTC,CASRAGQGVETQYF
TRBV30,once,.,TRBJ1-2,TGTGCCGGGAGTCGATTTGGACTTAACTATGGCTACACCTTC,CAGSRFGLNYGYTF
TRBV29-1,few,TRBD1,TRBJ1-2,TGCAGCGCCAAAGGACAGGGGAGAGGAGCCAACTATGGCTACACCTTC,CSAKGQGRGANYGYTF